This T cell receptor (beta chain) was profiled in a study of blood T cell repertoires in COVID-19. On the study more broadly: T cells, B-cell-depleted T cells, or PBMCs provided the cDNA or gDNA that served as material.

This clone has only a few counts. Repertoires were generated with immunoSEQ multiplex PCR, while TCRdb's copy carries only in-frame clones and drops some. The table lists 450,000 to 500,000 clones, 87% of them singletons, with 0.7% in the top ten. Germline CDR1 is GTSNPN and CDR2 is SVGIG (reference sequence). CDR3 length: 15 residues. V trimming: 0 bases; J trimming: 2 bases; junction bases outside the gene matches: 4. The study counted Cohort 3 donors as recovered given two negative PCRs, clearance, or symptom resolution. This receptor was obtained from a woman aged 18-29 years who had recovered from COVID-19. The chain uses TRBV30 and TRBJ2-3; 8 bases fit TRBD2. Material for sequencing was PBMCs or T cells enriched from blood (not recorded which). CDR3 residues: CAWSVSSGHTDTQYF. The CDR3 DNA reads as TGTGCCTGGAGTGTCTCTAGCGGGCACACAGATACGCAGTATTTT.